This entry features one T cell receptor (beta chain) sequence. What it recognizes is unknown. The data stem from a study of shared clonotypes between healthy human individuals. Study outcomes and limitations: Memory subsets generally showed smaller estimated richness than naive subsets did.

The CDR3 is 17 amino acids. CDR1 LNHNV and CDR2 YYDKDF come from the germline V gene (reference sequence). Germline trimming cut 0 bases from V and 2 bases from J; bases unmatched to any gene: 4. Profiled with immunoSEQ multiplex PCR; TCRdb holds only in-frame clones, not every one. The table shows roughly 2.2 million clones, with approximately 95% occurring only once. This TCR derives from a man between 18 and 29 years old in good health. Some clones in this sample may be carry-over from other donors' samples. Sequencing was performed on naive CD4+ T cells from PBMCs. Indicated subset: CD45RA+ positively selected. This rearrangement joins TRBV15 to TRBJ2-2; TRBD1 agrees at 9 bases. CDR3 nucleotides: TGTGCCACCAGCAGAGACCCGGGACAGGGAAACACCGGGGAGCTGTTTTTT. This codes for CATSRDPGQGNTGELFF.